A selection of T cell receptor beta chains follows, all from one sample in a study of beta chain features in type 1 diabetes. TCRdb's table, derived via immunoSEQ multiplex PCR, lists solely in-frame clones and lacks some. The table shows roughly 290,000 clones, with under 8.5% occurring only once. Sequenced input: central memory CD4+ T cells from blood. All receptors come from a young woman in good health. CDR3s include the opening cysteine and the closing phenylalanine or tryptophan. A D gene is named only where the DNA matches it firmly. The size entry is marked missing in some rows and otherwise reads once, few, many or a size class.

d_gene	abundance	j_gene	v_gene	CDR3nt	CDR3aa
TRBD1	few	TRBJ2-1	TRBV4-1	TGCGCCAGCAGCCATCTCGACAGGGGAACCTACAATGAGCAGTTCTTC	CASSHLDRGTYNEQFF
TRBD2	few	TRBJ2-7	TRBV14	TGTGCCAGCAGCCCCAAGGGACTAGCCGCCGAGCAGTACTTC	CASSPKGLAAEQYF
.	many	TRBJ2-1	TRBV27	TGTGCCAGCAGTACCAGACAGGGACTCTACAATGAGCAGTTCTTC	CASSTRQGLYNEQFF
TRBD1	few	TRBJ1-5	TRBV6-5	TGTGCCAGCAGTCGGGGACAGCCAAGCAATCAGCCCCAGCATTTT	CASSRGQPSNQPQHF
TRBD2	few	TRBJ2-5	TRBV7-2	TGTGCCAGCAGCACCACTAGCGGGGGGTGGAAGACCCAGTACTTC	CASSTTSGGWKTQYF
.	many	TRBJ2-5	TRBV5-1	TGCGCCAGCGGGCCAGGGGTCAGGGAGACCCAGTACTTC	CASGPGVRETQYF
TRBD1	.	TRBJ2-7	TRBV5-1	TGCGCCAGCAGCCCTCCGGGACAGGGGTACGAGCAGTACTTC	CASSPPGQGYEQYF
.	many	TRBJ1-5	TRBV7-2	TGTGCCAGCAGCTTCAGGGCGCGTAATGATCAGCCCCAGCATTTT	CASSFRARNDQPQHF
.	few	TRBJ2-1	TRBV7-2	TGTGCCAGCGGGGCGGTGGGGATCTCCTACAATGAGCAGTTCTTC	CASGAVGISYNEQFF
.	few	TRBJ2-1	TRBV20-1	TGCAGTGCTAGAAACGGGTGGGCGCAGTTCTTC	CSARNGWAQFF
.	.	TRBJ1-1	TRBV27	TGTGCATCAGCGGTAGTGGCTTCGAACACTGAAGCTTTCTTT	CASAVVASNTEAFF
.	.	TRBJ1-1	TRBV5-4	TGTGCCAGCCCGGGGGGACGGGGAACTGAAGCTTTCTTT	CASPGGRGTEAFF
.	.	TRBJ1-5	TRBV9	TGTGCCAGCAGTCGGGACGGTGATCAGCCCCAGCATTTT	CASSRDGDQPQHF
.	few	TRBJ1-2	TRBV2	TGTGCCAGCATAGTACGGGGGAGTGGCTACACCTTC	CASIVRGSGYTF
.	few	TRBJ2-1	TRBV7-6	TGTGCCAGCAGCCGACTCACTAGTACGGGAAGGGACAATGAGCAGTTCTTC	CASSRLTSTGRDNEQFF
.	few	TRBJ1-1	TRBV30	TGTGCCTGGAGTGTATTTTCGGGGTGGCAGGGTGAAGCTTTCTTT	CAWSVFSGWQGEAFF
.	.	TRBJ1-3	TRBV9	TGTGCCAGCAGCGTAGCTAGTTCTCCCTCCGGAAACACCATATATTTT	CASSVASSPSGNTIYF
TRBD2	.	TRBJ2-5	TRBV5-1	TGCGCCAGCAGTCTCCTAGCGGGGGTCTCCCAAGAGACCCAGTACTTC	CASSLLAGVSQETQYF
.	.	TRBJ1-6	TRBV15	TGTGCCACCAGCAGAGATCTAAGCGGAGGGTCACCCCTCCACTTT	CATSRDLSGGSPLHF
.	.	TRBJ1-6	TRBV28	TGTGCCACAAGCTACCCGGGGGTTGGGGCCCTCCACTTT	CATSYPGVGALHF
.	few	TRBJ2-5	TRBV2	TGTGCCAGCGCTCGGGACTTTCAAGAGACCCAGTACTTC	CASARDFQETQYF
.	.	TRBJ2-2	TRBV27	TGTGCCAGCAGTTTCGCCCCGCCCCCCGGGGAGCTGTTTTTT	CASSFAPPPGELFF
.	few	TRBJ1-2	TRBV5-1	TGCGCCAGCAGCTCATCCGGGACCAAAGGCCCGTGGGACTATGGCTACACCTTC	CASSSSGTKGPWDYGYTF
.	.	TRBJ2-5	TRBV6-6	TGTGCCAGCAGCCAACCAGCGAGACAGAACCAAGAGACCCAGTACTTC	CASSQPARQNQETQYF
.	.	TRBJ2-3	TRBV30	TGTGCCTGGAGTGTAAGCGTTCTGAATACGCAGTATTTT	CAWSVSVLNTQYF
.	.	TRBJ2-1	TRBV7-2	TGTGCCAGCAGCTTAAGGGGAGTACAGGGTCTTCGGAACAATGAGCAGTTCTTC	CASSLRGVQGLRNNEQFF
.	.	TRBJ1-4	TRBV7-9	TGTGCCAGCAGCTTAGTCGCAGGTCATGAAAAACTGTTTTTT	CASSLVAGHEKLFF
TRBD1	few	TRBJ1-1	TRBV7-8	TGTGCCAGCAGCTCGCTACAGGGGTCCCGGAACACTGAAGCTTTCTTT	CASSSLQGSRNTEAFF
.	few	TRBJ1-2	TRBV2	TGTGCCAGCAGTGAAGCCCGAGTTGGAGGCTACACCTTC	CASSEARVGGYTF
TRBD1	many	TRBJ2-5	TRBV9	TGTGCCAGCAGCACTGGACAGGGGGGTGGCCAAGAGACCCAGTACTTC	CASSTGQGGGQETQYF
.	.	TRBJ2-1	TRBV7-9	TGTGCCAGCAGTCTAAGCGGGAATGAGCAGTTCTTC	CASSLSGNEQFF
.	many	TRBJ2-5	TRBV18	TGTGCCAGCTCACCACAAATCCAAGAGACCCAGTACTTC	CASSPQIQETQYF
.	few	TRBJ2-5	TRBV6-1	TGTGCCAGTAGGGCGGGGGCGCGGACGGAGACCCAGTACTTC	CASRAGARTETQYF
.	few	TRBJ2-5	TRBV5-5	TGTGCCAGCAGCCGACGTTTCCAAGAGACCCAGTACTTC	CASSRRFQETQYF
.	few	TRBJ2-2	TRBV7-2	TGTGCCAGCAGCAAGGACTATTCGGCCGGGGAGCTGTTTTTT	CASSKDYSAGELFF
.	many	TRBJ2-3	TRBV18	TGTGCCAGCTCACCCGGGACCCTGACGGATACGCAGTATTTT	CASSPGTLTDTQYF
.	few	TRBJ1-1	TRBV9	TGTGCCAGCAGCCCCCGCAGCACAGTGAACACTGAAGCTTTCTTT	CASSPRSTVNTEAFF
.	many	TRBJ2-1	TRBV10-3	TGTGCCATCAGTGACGCCTCAGGGCTACGCCCCCGGGATGAGCAGTTCTTC	CAISDASGLRPRDEQFF
.	.	TRBJ1-1	TRBV20-1	TGCAGTGCCTCTAGGGGGACTGAAGCTTTCTTT	CSASRGTEAFF
.	few	TRBJ2-6	TRBV5-1	TGCGCCAGCAGCGCCTCCGTCTCTGGGGCCAACGTCCTGACTTTC	CASSASVSGANVLTF
.	.	TRBJ1-2	TRBV30	TGTGCCTGGAGTTGGGGGACCTATGGCTACACCTTC	CAWSWGTYGYTF
TRBD1	few	TRBJ2-3	TRBV18	TGTGCCAGCTCCGAAGACCGGGACAGGTCCGATACGCAGTATTTT	CASSEDRDRSDTQYF
TRBD1	once	TRBJ2-3	TRBV9	TGTGCCAGCAGCGCGACAGGGCTAAGCACAGATACGCAGTATTTT	CASSATGLSTDTQYF
.	many	TRBJ2-3	TRBV7-2	TGTGCCAGCAGGCCCCCGGGGAGCACAGATACGCAGTATTTT	CASRPPGSTDTQYF
TRBD2	.	TRBJ2-3	TRBV7-9	TGTGCCAGCAGCTCTTACACTAGCGGGAGTTTGGATACGCAGTATTTT	CASSSYTSGSLDTQYF